Listed below are T cell receptor beta chains from one sample, sequenced in a study of cytomegalovirus exposure and HLA in healthy donors. Generated by immunoSEQ multiplex PCR, the TCRdb table keeps only in-frame clones and is missing some. The sample records about 64,000 clones, roughly 80% being singletons. Sequencing input: PBMCs. The receptors were sampled from a male donor in good health and CMV-seropositive. Both conserved end residues are part of each CDR3. D genes are given only for firm matches. The listing skips clone size in some rows; elsewhere it reads once, few, many or a size class.

D	size	V	J	DNA	CDR3
TRBD2	-	TRBV5-5	TRBJ2-3	TGTGCCAGCAGCTTGGGTCGGGGGACTAGCGGGGTTACAGATACGCAGTATTTT	CASSLGRGTSGVTDTQYF
TRBD1	-	TRBV7-3	TRBJ1-2	TGTGCCAGCAGCTTATTGCCCACGACACAGGGGCCTCTTCGGGGCTATGGCTACACCTTC	CASSLLPTTQGPLRGYGYTF
TRBD2	-	TRBV7-2	TRBJ2-1	TGTGCCAGCAGCTTAGTGGGACTAGCGGGGGGATTCTCCTACAATGAGCAGTTCTTC	CASSLVGLAGGFSYNEQFF
TRBD2	-	TRBV30	TRBJ2-5	TGTGCCTGGAGCCCTAGCGGGGTGCGGGAGACCCAGTACTTC	CAWSPSGVRETQYF
-	-	TRBV29-1	TRBJ1-2	TGCAGCGTTGAAGACAGGGACTATGGCTACACCTTC	CSVEDRDYGYTF
-	-	TRBV18	TRBJ1-1	TGTGCCAGCTCACCCACGGGGGACACTGAAGCTTTCTTT	CASSPTGDTEAFF
TRBD2	-	TRBV2	TRBJ2-1	TGTGCCAGCAGTGAAGTGGGGGGGGTTTACAATGAGCAGTTCTTC	CASSEVGGVYNEQFF
-	-	TRBV5-6	TRBJ2-7	TGTGCCAGCAGCTTTAACAGCGAGCAGTACTTC	CASSFNSEQYF
-	-	TRBV9	TRBJ1-5	TGTGCCAGCAGCGTGGCAGGGGTGAATCAGCCCCAGCATTTT	CASSVAGVNQPQHF
TRBD2	-	TRBV2	TRBJ2-1	TGTGCCACCAAGGGACTAGGAGACAATGAGCAGTTCTTC	CATKGLGDNEQFF
TRBD1	-	TRBV7-2	TRBJ2-5	TGTGCCAGCAGCTTAAAGGCAGGGGGCTTTAGGGAGACCCAGTACTTC	CASSLKAGGFRETQYF
TRBD1	-	TRBV10-3	TRBJ1-2	TGTGCCACCAATTATGGACAGGGGGGGGCCTATGGCTACACCTTC	CATNYGQGGAYGYTF
-	few	TRBV18	TRBJ1-6	TGTGCCAGCTCACCCGCGTACAGGGACAATTCACCCCTCCACTTT	CASSPAYRDNSPLHF
TRBD1	-	TRBV7-3	TRBJ1-2	TGTGCCAGCAGCTTAAGCGGGACAGGGGGCGGCTACACCTTC	CASSLSGTGGGYTF
-	-	TRBV6-5	TRBJ1-3	TGTGCCAGCAGTTACGATTACCGCGGGGACACCATATATTTT	CASSYDYRGDTIYF